The entry below describes one T cell receptor (beta chain). Its antigen is as yet unknown. From the reads, TCRdb called clonotypes with MiXCR, one entry per CDR3 protein. The sample yields some 320,000 distinct CDR3 sequences, just under 30% seen once. V was shortened by 6 bases and J by 7 bases, with 11 bases between the two germline ends. The CDR3 loop spans 11 amino acids. Germline assignment: CDR1 SGHRS and CDR2 YFSETQ. The source of the sample is a study of T cell repertoires in cytomegalovirus infection. As for the study in general: Public TCR beta signatures provided an indication of both CMV infection and a matching HLA type. Study-wide findings and caveats: CMV-specific HLA-C-restricted TCR beta clonotypes dominated the ex vivo response.

This receptor was taken from a human donor in good health (CMV status not recorded). Some clones in this sample may be carry-over from other donors' samples. The chain has TRBV5-1 and TRBJ2-7, with TRBD2 as a possible D gene (5 bases). The sequencing used cultured PBMCs, collected from culture after CMV antigen stimulation. The chain's CDR3 is CASTEAGEQYF. CDR3 in DNA: TGCGCCAGCACGGAGGCCGGTGAGCAGTACTTC.